The sequence of this TCR beta chain was determined in a study of blood T cells in healthy people across ages. Study outcomes and limitations: Fewer expanded clones and more diversity marked long-lived versus aged donors.

Each sample had at least 7 million PBMCs isolated. This clonotype was found a few times. Its target is unknown. A sample-barcoded 5' primer and a J-beta primer mix were used in a second PCR of about 7 to 11 cycles. TCRdb re-analysed the 5' RACE reads in MiXCR, keeping a single row per CDR3 protein. The sample has roughly 2 million distinct CDR3 sequences; approximately 50% are singletons. This CDR3 spans 14 amino acids. The germline V gene encodes CDR1 DFQATT and CDR2 SNEGSKA (reference sequence). Trimming at V came to 6 bases and at J to 0 bases, leaving 4 bases not matched to a gene. This chain connects TRBV20-1 to TRBJ2-2; 7 positions match TRBD1. This clonotype was sampled from a middle-aged woman in good health. The source material was blood. CDR3 nucleotide sequence: TGCAGTGCATCGGGACAGCCGAACACCGGGGAGCTGTTTTTT. Encoded protein: CSASGQPNTGELFF.